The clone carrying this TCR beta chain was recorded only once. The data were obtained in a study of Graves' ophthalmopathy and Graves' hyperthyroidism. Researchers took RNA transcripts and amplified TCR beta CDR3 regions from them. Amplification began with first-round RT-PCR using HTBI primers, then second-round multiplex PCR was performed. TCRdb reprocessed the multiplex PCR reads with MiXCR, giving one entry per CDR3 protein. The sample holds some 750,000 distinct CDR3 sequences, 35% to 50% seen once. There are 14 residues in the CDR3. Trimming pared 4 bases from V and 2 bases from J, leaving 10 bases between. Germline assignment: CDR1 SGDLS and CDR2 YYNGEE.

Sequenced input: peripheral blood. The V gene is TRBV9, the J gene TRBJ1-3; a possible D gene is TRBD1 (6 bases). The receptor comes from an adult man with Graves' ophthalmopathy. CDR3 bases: TGTGCCAGCAGCCAAGGGACACCTGGAAACACCATATATTTT. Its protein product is CASSQGTPGNTIYF.